These 10 T cell receptor beta chains were all obtained from the same sample, sequenced in a study of T cells in women clearing cervical HPV infection. TCRdb keeps only in-frame clones here, not all; method: immunoSEQ multiplex PCR. The repertoire shows approximately 31,000 clones; the top ten hold approximately 4.5%. Sequenced input: blood buffy coat. The receptors shown here come from a woman aged 18 to 75 with a cervical HPV16 infection that either progressed to CIN3+ or cleared (not recorded which).

In regard to this clone: The read ends 3 residues before the CDR3 terminus; that terminus is restored from the germline J gene. The chain carries TRBV14 and TRBJ2-7; TRBD1 aligns across 10 bases. This CDR3 is built from 15 residues. CDR1 and CDR2 from the germline V gene are SGHDN and FVKESK. V shed 6 bases and J 6 bases; nucleotides not matched to a gene: 11. CDR3 DNA, as far as it was read: TGTGCCAGCAGTTCCCTCGGGACAGGGGCCTCCGAG. It codes for CASSSLGTGASE. The full CDR3 protein is CASSSLGTGASEQYF. The complete variable domain, with remaining parts taken from reference TRBV14 and TRBJ2-7, reads EAGVTQFPSHSVIEKGQTVTLRCDPISGHDNLYWYRRVMGKEIKFLLHFVKESKQDESGMPNNRFLAERTGGTYSTLKVQPAELEDSGVYFCASSSLGTGASEQYFGPGTRLTVT.

Note on this clone: The read halts 3 residues ahead of the CDR3 end, with the missing end drawn from the germline J gene. V and J are TRBV18 and TRBJ2-7; possibly TRBD2 for D (6 bases). Trimming took 0 bases from V and 6 from J, leaving 12 bases between them. The CDR3 runs 14 residues. Germline V gene lookup returns CDR1 KGHSH and CDR2 LQKENI. The part of the CDR3 DNA that was read is TGTGCCAGCTCACCACCGGAGGGTATCGGCGAG. Amino acids: CASSPPEGIGE. The whole CDR3 protein reads CASSPPEGIGEQYF.

The CDR3 loop reads CASSLDRTGNTIYF. The DNA read from the CDR3 is TGCGCCAGCAGCTTGGACAGGACTGGAAACACC. The chain recombines TRBV5-1 with TRBJ1-3, with a possible D match to TRBD1 (5 bases). The sequence runs out 3 residues before the end of the CDR3; the remainder is reconstructed from the germline J gene. Germline V gene data show CDR1 as SGHRS and CDR2 as YFSETQ. V was pared by 0 bases and J by 2 bases, with 6 bases between. The CDR3 runs 14 residues.

Comment on this clone: The CDR3 extends 3 residues past the end of the read, so its final part is completed from the germline J gene. This chain links TRBV29-1 with TRBJ1-1, with D perhaps matching TRBD1 (6 bases). This CDR3 spans 17 amino acids. CDR1 and CDR2 (germline): SQVTM, ANQGSEA. Trimming took 6 bases from V and 1 from J, leaving 24 bases between them. CDR3 DNA, as far as it was read: TGCAGCGTAAGCGACTCCGGAGGACAGCATTCGAACACTGAA. It translates to CSVSDSGGQHSNTE. The CDR3 in full is CSVSDSGGQHSNTEAFF.

About this clone: The CDR3 end falls 3 residues outside the read, so it is completed with the germline J gene. The V gene is TRBV19, the J gene TRBJ1-2, with 7 bases matching TRBD1. In germline, CDR1 is LNHDA, CDR2 SQIVND (reference sequence). This CDR3 has 13 amino acids. Germline trimming cut 6 bases from V and 5 bases from J; bases unmatched to any gene: 6. The CDR3 is CASRPGTEYGYTF. The covered CDR3 bases are TGTGCCAGTAGGCCCGGGACAGAATATGGC. Complete variable domain (other parts from reference TRBV19 and TRBJ1-2): DGGITQSPKYLFRKEGQNVTLSCEQNLNHDAMYWYRQDPGQGLRLIYYSQIVNDFQKGDIAEGYSVSREKKESFPLTVTSAQKNPTAFYLCASRPGTEYGYTFGSGTRLTVV.

Worth noting for this clone: The read comes to an end 3 residues before the CDR3 does, leaving the germline J gene to fill in the end. At the DNA level, this CDR3 is encoded by other sequences in the same sample as well. The V gene is TRBV18, the J gene TRBJ2-5, with TRBD1 matching over 10 bases. From germline, CDR1 is KGHSH and CDR2 LQKENI. The CDR3 contains 17 residues. V shed 6 bases and J 2 bases; nucleotides not matched to a gene: 12. CDR3 bases read: TGTGCCAGCTCCCCGCCGGGACAGGGGAGAGGTCAAGAGACC. Protein: CASSPPGQGRGQET. The full CDR3 protein is CASSPPGQGRGQETQYF. The full variable domain, its missing parts supplied by reference TRBV18 and TRBJ2-5, is NAGVMQNPRHLVRRRGQEARLRCSPMKGHSHVYWYRQLPEEGLKFMVYLQKENIIDESGMPKERFSAEFPKEGPSILRIQQVVRGDSAAYFCASSPPGQGRGQETQYFGPGTRLLVL.

Comments on this clone: The CDR3 is cut off 3 residues early in the read; its end comes from the germline J gene. The chain employs TRBV10-3 and TRBJ2-7; D is perhaps TRBD2 (6 bases). The CDR3 loop spans 13 amino acids. The germline V gene encodes CDR1 ENHRY and CDR2 SYGVKD. Trimming pared 8 bases from V and 2 bases from J, leaving 13 bases between. Incomplete CDR3 DNA: TGTGCCATCTCGGAGCGGGTTACCTACGAG. It encodes CAISERVTYE. The complete CDR3 protein is CAISERVTYEQYF.

Regarding this clone: The read terminates 3 residues before the CDR3 end, so the remaining end is supplied by the germline J gene. The rearrangement links TRBV19 to TRBJ2-1; 7 bases are a match to TRBD2. This CDR3 has 14 residues. Germline trimming cut 9 bases from V and 6 bases from J; bases unmatched to any gene: 11. In germline, CDR1 is LNHDA, CDR2 SQIVND (reference sequence). CDR3 bases read: TGTGCCAGCACCGGACTAGATTCCGTCAATGAG. It specifies CASTGLDSVNE. The whole CDR3 region reads CASTGLDSVNEQFF.

As regards this clone: The CDR3 end is not reached by the read, which stops 3 residues before it; the germline J gene fills it in. V is TRBV2 and J is TRBJ1-2, with D maybe TRBD1 (6 bases). The CDR3 length is 13 residues. The ends were cut back, 5 bases at V and 4 bases at J, with 11 bases in the middle. The germline CDR1 and CDR2 sequences are SNHLY and FYNNEI. The sequenced CDR3 bases are TGTGCCAGCAGTACAGGGATTGGCTATGGC. Encoded protein: CASSTGIGYG. The whole CDR3 protein is CASSTGIGYGYTF. Based on the CDR3 plus reference TRBV2 and TRBJ1-2, the full variable domain is EPEVTQTPSHQVTQMGQEVILRCVPISNHLYFYWYRQILGQKVEFLVSFYNNEISEKSEIFDDQFSVERPDGSNFTLKIRSTKLEDSAMYFCASSTGIGYGYTFGSGTRLTVV.

About this clone: Other DNA variants within this sample encode the same CDR3. CDR3 region: CASSLATGGYNEQFF. The CDR3 DNA, read in part, is TGCGCCAGCAGCTTGGCGACAGGGGGATACAATGAG. The gene calls are TRBV5-1 and TRBJ2-1, with TRBD1 matching over 9 bases. The read terminates 3 residues ahead of where the CDR3 ends, so the germline J gene completes it. The CDR3 loop spans 15 amino acids. The trim removed 0 bases at V and 4 bases at J, leaving 2 bases unmatched. CDR1 SGHRS and CDR2 YFSETQ come from the germline V gene.